This TCR beta chain was retrieved from a study of regulatory T cells in long-lasting Graves disease. Time point here: persistent/refractory GD, antithyroid drugs over 5 years with positive TRAb. Scientists built the TCR library using RNA that was extracted from PBMCs. This clonotype has a handful of counts. One end of the junction is discordant with germline, which a read error may explain. Per the germline V gene, CDR1 is SSHAT and CDR2 is FNYEAQ (reference sequence). There are 14 residues in the CDR3. Through Arm-PCR of CDR3 regions and iRepertoire HTBI primers, TCR beta libraries were built. TCRdb re-analysed the multiplex PCR reads in MiXCR, keeping a single row per CDR3 protein. The table lists 300,000 to 500,000 distinct CDR3 sequences, less than 25% of them singletons.

The clonotype comes from a female donor with Graves disease. V is TRBV7-7 and J is TRBJ1-5, with D maybe TRBD1 (6 bases). The sequenced sample was peripheral blood mononuclear cells (PBMCs), obtained when the disease was refractory, from a patient treated with antithyroid drugs. The CDR3: CASSSITGNQPQHF. In nucleotides, the CDR3 is TGTGCTAGCAGCTCCATCACAGGGAATCAGCCCCAGCATTTT.